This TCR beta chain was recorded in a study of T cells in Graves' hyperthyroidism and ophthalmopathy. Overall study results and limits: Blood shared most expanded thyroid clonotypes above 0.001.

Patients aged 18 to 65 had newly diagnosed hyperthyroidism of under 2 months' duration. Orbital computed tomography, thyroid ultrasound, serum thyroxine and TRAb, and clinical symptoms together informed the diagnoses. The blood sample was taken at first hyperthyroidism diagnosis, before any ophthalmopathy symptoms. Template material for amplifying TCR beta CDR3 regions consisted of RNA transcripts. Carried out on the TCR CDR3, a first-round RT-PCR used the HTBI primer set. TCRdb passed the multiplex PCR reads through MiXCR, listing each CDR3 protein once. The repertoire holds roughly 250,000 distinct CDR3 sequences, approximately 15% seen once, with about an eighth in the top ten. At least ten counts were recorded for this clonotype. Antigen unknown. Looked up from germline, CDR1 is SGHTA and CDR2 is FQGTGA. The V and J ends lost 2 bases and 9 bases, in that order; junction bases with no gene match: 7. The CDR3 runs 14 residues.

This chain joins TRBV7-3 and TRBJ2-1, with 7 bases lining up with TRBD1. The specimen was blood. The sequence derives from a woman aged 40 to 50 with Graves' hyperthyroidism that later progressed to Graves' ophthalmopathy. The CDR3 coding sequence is TGTGCCAGCAGCTTAGACAGGGTTCAGGGTGAGCAGTTCTTC. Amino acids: CASSLDRVQGEQFF.